What follows is one TCR beta chain and its context. Its matching antigen is unknown. In the original analysis: Filtering differed because ImmunoSEQ produced junction-only sequences that carried no quality scores. TCRdb's copy holds only in-frame clones and misses some; the assay was immunoSEQ multiplex PCR. V, J and clone size were drawn from that table, and D and trimming were deduced from the DNA. The sample records 2 million to 3 million clones, over 85% being singletons. The sample belongs to a study of shared clonotypes between healthy human individuals. General observations from the study: Few donors limited the genetic and exposure-history diversity represented.

The donors, healthy adults who were HIV-negative, had experienced no recent acute infections or vaccinations. The authors divided CD4+ cells into CD45RA+ naive and CD45RA-negative memory subsets. Per germline, CDR1 SEHNR and CDR2 FQNEAQ (reference sequence). Trimming pared 3 bases from V and 6 bases from J, leaving 12 bases between. The CDR3 is 13 residues long. Sequencing was done on a sample of naive CD4+ T cells sorted from blood. Subset meaning: CD45RA+ positively selected. This receptor was taken from a man aged 18 to 35 in good health. V and J are TRBV7-9 and TRBJ2-7; no clear D gene. For the CDR3, the DNA is TGTGCCAGCAGCTTGGCAGGTTGGGGCGAGCAGTACTTC. This encodes CASSLAGWGEQYF.